Only a few counts were recorded for the clone carrying this TCR beta chain. This specimen includes other DNA sequences encoding the same CDR3. The sample originates from a study of blood T cell repertoires in COVID-19. About the study: PBMCs, B-cell-depleted T cells, or T cells were the source of the cDNA or gDNA that made up the material.

The CDR3 extends over 15 amino acids. CDR1 is LNHDA, CDR2 SQIVND, per germline (reference sequence). The junction had 4 bases not matched to a gene; V was cut back by 3 bases and J by 1 base. The data were produced by immunoSEQ multiplex PCR, yet TCRdb's version contains in-frame clones alone and is incomplete. The table shows approximately 75,000 clones, with roughly 76% occurring only once. The clonotype was recovered from an elderly woman with active or convalescent COVID-19. The rearrangement links TRBV19 to TRBJ2-3, with 7 bases that match TRBD2. Sequences were obtained from peripheral blood. CDR3 in DNA: TGTGCCAGTAGTATGGGGGGGGGAGGCACAGATACGCAGTATTTT. Its translation: CASSMGGGGTDTQYF.